These T cell receptor beta chains were read from a single sample in a study of long-term antiretroviral therapy in people with HIV. Here immunoSEQ multiplex PCR was the method, and the copy in TCRdb shows in-frame clones only, minus some. There are over 10,000 clones in the sample; over 65% occur only once, and 10% to 15% lies in the top ten. The specimen comprised unsorted PBMCs, sampled less than 3.3 years before starting antiretroviral therapy. Source of these receptors: a man aged 40-50 years with HIV. CDR3s leave out the opening cysteine and the closing phenylalanine or tryptophan. Fields, in order: V gene, J gene, clone size, CDR3 protein. Clone sizes are given selectively: once, few, many, or a class where the clone is expanded.

TRBV7-9	TRBJ2-1	-	ASRLAREQF
TRBV5-4	TRBJ2-5	once	ASSPDGPTQY
TRBV5-6	TRBJ1-5	-	ASSTWAVSRPQH
TRBV14	TRBJ2-5	-	ASSQDATSWETQY
TRBV2	TRBJ1-4	-	ASSLDRINEKLF
TRBV29-1	TRBJ1-2	-	SAWDRGGYT
TRBV30	TRBJ2-1	-	ASIAGGLLNEQF
TRBV19	TRBJ2-7	few	ASSMQAQGSRDEQY
TRBV4-3	TRBJ1-4	-	ASSLTGPGGGEKLF
TRBV19	TRBJ1-4	-	ASSRQGSTNEKLF
TRBV28	TRBJ1-2	-	ASSFRPQNYGYT